A single sample is the source of the 13 T cell receptor beta chains below, sequenced in a study of technical replicates of blood from a handful of donors. The repertoire was sequenced with immunoSEQ multiplex PCR; TCRdb's copy has only in-frame clones and lacks some. The sample yields approximately 76,000 clones, roughly nine tenths seen once. Sequenced: T cells isolated from PBMCs. These receptors originate from a human donor in good health.

The chain combines TRBV19 with TRBJ1-1; D is possibly TRBD1 (6 bases). V was cut by 4 bases and J by 1 base, with 7 bases left in between. The CDR3 has 13 amino acids. Germline V gene data show CDR1 as LNHDA and CDR2 as SQIVND (reference sequence). CDR3 region: CASSRTANTEAFF. Here the CDR3 DNA reads TGTGCCAGTAGTAGGACAGCGAACACTGAAGCTTTCTTT.

This chain links TRBV14 with TRBJ2-4, with D tentatively TRBD1 (5 bases). V dropped 0 bases and J dropped 5 bases, with 11 bases sitting between them. Germline CDR1 reads SGHDN; CDR2 reads FVKESK. The CDR3 length is 15 residues. The CDR3 DNA sequence: TGTGCCAGCAGCCAAGACTGGGTAGGGGAAAACATTCAGTACTTC. Translation gives CASSQDWVGENIQYF.

A note on this clone: The same CDR3 can be traced to other DNA sequences in this sample. The V and J genes are TRBV6-5 and TRBJ2-7; 7 bases are shared with TRBD2. Germline V CDR1 and CDR2: MNHEY, SVGAGI. This CDR3 spans 15 amino acids. The junction had 2 bases not matched to a gene; V was cut back by 0 bases and J by 0 bases. CDR3: CASSYSGGSSYEQYF. In DNA, the CDR3 is TGTGCCAGCAGTTACTCCGGCGGGAGCTCCTACGAGCAGTACTTC.

This clone was detected once. The chain links TRBV6-1 to TRBJ1-1; 8 nucleotides agree with TRBD1. The CDR3 runs to 10 residues. Germline lookup yields CDR1 MNHNS and CDR2 SASEGT. Losses at the gene ends were 8 bases for V and 9 bases for J; bases not matched to a gene: 2. The CDR3 sequence is CASGQGQAFF. CDR3 sequence (DNA): TGTGCCAGCGGACAGGGCCAAGCTTTCTTT.

The chain couples TRBV30 to TRBJ2-5, with D hard to call. Germline V gene sequence: CDR1 GTSNPN, CDR2 SVGIG (reference sequence). V shed 0 bases and J shed 4 bases, with 6 bases lying between them. CDR3 size: 12 residues. CDR3 DNA sequence: TGTGCCTGGAGTGTACAGCTAGAGACCCAGTACTTC. Translating gives CAWSVQLETQYF. Together with reference TRBV30 and TRBJ2-5, the CDR3 gives the full variable domain: SQTIHQWPATLVQPVGSPLSLECTVEGTSNPNLYWYRQAAGRGLQLLFYSVGIGQISSEVPQNLSASRPQDRQFILSSKKLLLSDSGFYLCAWSVQLETQYFGPGTRLLVL.

This rearrangement joins TRBV7-2 to TRBJ2-7, with 7 bases lining up with TRBD1. The V and J ends lost 2 bases and 2 bases, in that order; junction bases with no gene match: 3. The CDR3 extends over 14 amino acids. The germline CDR1 and CDR2 sequences are SGHTA and FQGNSA. CDR3 DNA sequence: TGTGCCAGCAGCTTAATCGGGACAGCCTACGAGCAGTACTTC. Translation: CASSLIGTAYEQYF.

The chain carries TRBV5-6 and TRBJ1-1; D gene ambiguous. Germline values: CDR1 SGHDT, CDR2 YYEEEE. The CDR3 totals 14 residues. Trimming removed 0 bases at V and 0 bases at J, with 6 bases between. DNA of the CDR3: TGTGCCAGCAGCTTGGGTTCGTTGAACACTGAAGCTTTCTTT. Its translation: CASSLGSLNTEAFF.

The CDR3 sequence: CASRIGGDNEQFF. CDR3 DNA: TGTGCCAGCAGAATAGGGGGTGACAATGAGCAGTTCTTC. The chain combines TRBV11-2 with TRBJ2-1; tentative D call: TRBD1 (6 bases). V lost 6 bases, J lost 5 bases, and 11 bases lay in between. The CDR3 has 13 residues. The germline gives CDR1 SGHAT, CDR2 FQNNGV.

The chain recombines TRBV7-8 with TRBJ1-2; 8 nucleotides align to TRBD1. This CDR3 has 16 amino acids. Per the germline V gene, CDR1 is SGHVS and CDR2 is FQNEAQ. The V and J ends lost 2 bases and 8 bases, in that order; junction bases with no gene match: 13. CDR3 sequence reads: CASSLSAAGGSNGYTF. The CDR3 DNA is TGTGCCAGCAGCTTAAGTGCGGCAGGGGGCTCTAACGGCTACACCTTC.

The V gene is TRBV29-1, the J gene TRBJ1-2, with D possibly being TRBD1 (5 bases). The CDR3 has 14 amino acids. V lost 2 bases and J lost 4, with 14 bases in between. CDR1 is SQVTM, CDR2 ANQGSEA, per germline. The CDR3 reads CSVERVDSSYGYTF. In nucleotides, the CDR3 is TGCAGCGTTGAAAGGGTTGACAGTTCCTATGGCTACACCTTC.

The V gene is TRBV19, the J gene TRBJ2-2; a weak D match, TRBD2 (6 bases). Trimming stripped 9 bases from V and 6 bases from J, with 11 bases between. Germline-derived CDR1 and CDR2 are LNHDA and SQIVND (reference sequence). This CDR3 is built from 12 residues. The CDR3 reads CASTWGAGELFF. CDR3 nucleotides: TGTGCCAGCACTTGGGGGGCCGGGGAGCTGTTTTTT.

This clone occurred once. V and J are TRBV15 and TRBJ1-4; 9 bases align to TRBD1. J gave up 4 bases and V 2 bases, and 17 bases lay outside the gene matches. Per germline, CDR1 LNHNV and CDR2 YYDKDF (reference sequence). The CDR3 totals 20 residues. CDR3 sequence: CATSRSQTGGWGTYNEKLFF. The CDR3 nucleotides read TGTGCCACCAGCAGATCTCAGACAGGGGGTTGGGGCACTTATAATGAAAAACTGTTTTTT. The full variable domain, its missing parts supplied by reference TRBV15 and TRBJ1-4, is DAMVIQNPRYQVTQFGKPVTLSCSQTLNHNVMYWYQQKSSQAPKLLFHYYDKDFNNEADTPDNFQSRRPNTSFCFLDIRSPGLGDTAMYLCATSRSQTGGWGTYNEKLFFGSGTQLSVL.

This rearrangement joins TRBV27 to TRBJ1-1; D might be TRBD1 (5 bases). Trimming shortened V by 0 bases and J by 5 bases, and 13 bases separated the two germline ends. In germline, CDR1 is MNHEY, CDR2 SMNVEV (reference sequence). The CDR3 runs 15 residues. This CDR3 is CASSLSPGVRTEAFF. The CDR3 DNA reads TGTGCCAGCAGTTTATCGCCGGGGGTTCGGACTGAAGCTTTCTTT.